This paragraph reports one TCR beta chain. Germline CDR1 reads SGDLS; CDR2 reads YYNGEE. This CDR3 contains 15 residues. Trimming shortened V by 4 bases and J by 9 bases, and 20 bases separated the two germline ends. This sample was taken from a study of blood T cell repertoires in COVID-19. The overall study: Acute and convalescent COVID-19 samples came from the United States, Italy and Spain.

Participant-given clinical history determined each cohort assignment. Per the original methods: Nucleated cell number was recorded as an estimate derived from reference gene primer amplification. The assay was immunoSEQ multiplex PCR, and TCRdb's table has in-frame clones only and misses some. The V and J calls and clone size were taken over from that table, and D and trimming were inferred from the DNA. Of around 220,000 clones listed, roughly 90% are singletons. The sequence was obtained from a woman aged 25-40 years with acute COVID-19. The chain joins TRBV9 to TRBJ2-1; D unclear. The material sequenced was PBMCs or T cells enriched from blood (not recorded which). In nucleotides, the CDR3 is TGTGCCAGCAGCCCAGAGGCTATTCGTAGTGGTGAGCAGTTCTTC. Translation gives CASSPEAIRSGEQFF.